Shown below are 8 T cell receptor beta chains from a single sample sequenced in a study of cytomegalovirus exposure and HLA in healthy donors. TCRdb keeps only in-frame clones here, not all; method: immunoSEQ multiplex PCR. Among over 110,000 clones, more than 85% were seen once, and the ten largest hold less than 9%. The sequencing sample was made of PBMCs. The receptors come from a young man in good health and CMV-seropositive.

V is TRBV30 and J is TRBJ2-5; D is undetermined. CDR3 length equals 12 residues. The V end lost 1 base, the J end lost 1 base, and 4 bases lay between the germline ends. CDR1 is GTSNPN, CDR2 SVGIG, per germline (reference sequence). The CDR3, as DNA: TGTGCCTGGAGTGCTACCCAAGAGACCCAGTACTTC. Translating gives CAWSATQETQYF. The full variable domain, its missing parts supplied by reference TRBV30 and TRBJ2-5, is SQTIHQWPATLVQPVGSPLSLECTVEGTSNPNLYWYRQAAGRGLQLLFYSVGIGQISSEVPQNLSASRPQDRQFILSSKKLLLSDSGFYLCAWSATQETQYFGPGTRLLVL.

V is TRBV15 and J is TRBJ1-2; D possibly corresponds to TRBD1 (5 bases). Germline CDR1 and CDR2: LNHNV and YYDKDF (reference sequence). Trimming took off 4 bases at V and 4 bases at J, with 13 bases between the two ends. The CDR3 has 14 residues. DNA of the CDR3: TGTGCCACCAGCATAAAACAGGTCCTCTATGGCTACACCTTC. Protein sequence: CATSIKQVLYGYTF.

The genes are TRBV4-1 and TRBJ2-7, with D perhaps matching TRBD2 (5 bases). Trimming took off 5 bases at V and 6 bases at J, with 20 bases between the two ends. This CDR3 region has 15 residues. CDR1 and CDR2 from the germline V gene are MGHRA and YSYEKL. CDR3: CASSNGERQMGEQYF. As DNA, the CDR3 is TGCGCCAGCAGCAACGGGGAGCGGCAAATGGGCGAGCAGTACTTC.

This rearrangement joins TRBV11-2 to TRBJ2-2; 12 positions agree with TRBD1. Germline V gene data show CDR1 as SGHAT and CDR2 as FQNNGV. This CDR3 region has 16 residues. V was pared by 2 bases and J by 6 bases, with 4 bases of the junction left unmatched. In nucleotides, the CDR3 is TGTGCCAGCAGCTTAAAGGGACAGGGGGCCTCCGGGGAGCTGTTTTTT. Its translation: CASSLKGQGASGELFF.

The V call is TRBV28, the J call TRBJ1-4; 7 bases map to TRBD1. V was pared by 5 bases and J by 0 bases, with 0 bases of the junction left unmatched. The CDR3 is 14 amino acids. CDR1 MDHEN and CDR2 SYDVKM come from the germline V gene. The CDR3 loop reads CASSTGATNEKLFF. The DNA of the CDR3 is TGTGCCAGCAGTACAGGGGCAACTAATGAAAAACTGTTTTTT.

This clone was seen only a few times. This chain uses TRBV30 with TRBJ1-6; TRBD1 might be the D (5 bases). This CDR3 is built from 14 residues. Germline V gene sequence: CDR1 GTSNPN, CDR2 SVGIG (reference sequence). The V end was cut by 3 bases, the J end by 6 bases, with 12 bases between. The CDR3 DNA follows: TGTGCCTGGAGGCGTCCAGGGTCTAATTCACCCCTCCACTTT. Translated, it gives CAWRRPGSNSPLHF. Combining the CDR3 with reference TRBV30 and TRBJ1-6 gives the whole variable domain SQTIHQWPATLVQPVGSPLSLECTVEGTSNPNLYWYRQAAGRGLQLLFYSVGIGQISSEVPQNLSASRPQDRQFILSSKKLLLSDSGFYLCAWRRPGSNSPLHFGNGTRLTVT.

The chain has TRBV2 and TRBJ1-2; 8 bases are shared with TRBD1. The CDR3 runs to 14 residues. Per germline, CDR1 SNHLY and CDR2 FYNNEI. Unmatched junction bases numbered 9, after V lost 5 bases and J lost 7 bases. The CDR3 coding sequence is TGTGCCAGCAGTATTCAGACAGGGGCCGGTGGCTACACCTTC. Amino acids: CASSIQTGAGGYTF.

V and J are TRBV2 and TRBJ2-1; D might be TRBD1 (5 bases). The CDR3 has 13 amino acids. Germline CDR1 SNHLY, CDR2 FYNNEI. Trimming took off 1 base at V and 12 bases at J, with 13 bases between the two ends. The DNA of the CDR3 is TGTGCCAGCAGTGAAGGTCCAGGACAACGGCAGTTCTTC. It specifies CASSEGPGQRQFF. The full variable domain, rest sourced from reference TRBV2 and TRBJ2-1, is EPEVTQTPSHQVTQMGQEVILRCVPISNHLYFYWYRQILGQKVEFLVSFYNNEISEKSEIFDDQFSVERPDGSNFTLKIRSTKLEDSAMYFCASSEGPGQRQFFGPGTRLTVL.